This record concerns one TCR beta chain sequence. Its antigen is still unknown. The CDR3 consists of 15 residues. The ends lost 1 base at V and 2 bases at J; junction bases unmatched: 2. Germline loops: CDR1 SGHVS, CDR2 FQNEAQ. This record comes from a study of T cell responses to AZD1222 COVID-19 vaccine. Study at large: Second doses were pooled across both intervals (about 4 or about 12 weeks).

Study-level results: Donors were chiefly white British, with a greater number of females, and clonal diversity was perhaps underestimated. At 160-218 and 743-854, vaccine-associated CD4 TCRs were dominant, and they spanned spike. Reportedly, nearly half the spike-specific TCRs target unmutated variant regions.

TCRdb keeps only in-frame clones here, not all; method: immunoSEQ multiplex PCR. The table records 110,000 to 150,000 clones, approximately 88% of them present only once. The sequence derives from an adult in good health. The chain joins TRBV7-8 to TRBJ2-3; 8 bases map to TRBD1. Sequencing was performed on peripheral blood, taken on day 0 of AZD1222 vaccination. CDR3 region: CASSLDRGITDTQYF. The CDR3 DNA follows: TGTGCCAGCAGCTTAGACAGGGGGATCACAGATACGCAGTATTTT.